The 8 T cell receptor beta chains given below trace back to one sample, sequenced in a study of blood T cells in healthy people across ages. With a J-beta primer mix and a sample-barcoded 5' primer, a second PCR ran roughly 6 to 11 cycles. TCRdb reanalysed the 5' RACE reads using MiXCR and keeps one entry per CDR3 protein. This sample carries more than 1.4 million distinct CDR3 sequences, roughly 40% of them seen once, and the ten largest clones take 7.9%. Material for sequencing was blood. The receptor source for this set is a woman between 18 and 29 years old in good health.

This clonotype was seen only a few times. The rearrangement joins TRBV10-2 to TRBJ1-2; D is uncertain. Between the trimmed V and J ends, which lost 4 bases and 0 bases, there was a span of 12 bases. CDR1 is WSHSY, CDR2 SAAADI, per germline. This CDR3 has 15 amino acids. CDR3 nucleotides: TGCGCCAGCAGTGGTTCAGCAGGAGCTAACTATGGCTACACCTTC. Protein: CASSGSAGANYGYTF.

The chain carries TRBV6-6 and TRBJ2-7, with 8 nucleotides matching TRBD1. This CDR3 is 14 amino acids long. In germline, CDR1 is MNHNY, CDR2 SVGAGI (reference sequence). V dropped 6 bases and J dropped 1; count of bases not matched to a gene: 5. CDR3 sequence reads: CASRSRGQSYEQYF. CDR3 sequence (DNA): TGTGCCAGCAGAAGCAGGGGGCAATCCTACGAGCAGTACTTC.

The chain combines TRBV29-1 with TRBJ2-1; TRBD2 matches at 9 bases. The J segment lost 9 bases and the V segment lost 7 bases, leaving 10 bases of the junction unmatched. The germline V gene has CDR1 SQVTM and CDR2 ANQGSEA. The CDR3 has 13 amino acids. The CDR3 reads CSAIRAGGLEQFF. The CDR3 region has the DNA TGCAGCGCCATAAGAGCGGGGGGCCTTGAGCAGTTCTTC.

The chain uses TRBV6-5 and TRBJ2-4; D is perhaps TRBD1 (6 bases). The ends were cut back, 10 bases at V and 13 bases at J, with 20 bases in the middle. Germline values: CDR1 MNHEY, CDR2 SVGAGI. The CDR3 consists of 12 residues. CDR3 region: CATSDSRRGQYF. In DNA form, the CDR3 reads TGTGCCACATCGGACAGCCGTAGGGGGCAGTACTTC.

This sequence joins TRBV29-1 and TRBJ2-7; 9 bases align to TRBD2. The end of the DNA is better explained by TRBJ2-5, so the J call may be wrong. This CDR3 has 13 residues. Germline CDR1 SQVTM, CDR2 ANQGSEA. CDR3: CSVDSGRIGTQYF. DNA of the CDR3: TGCAGCGTTGACAGCGGGAGGATAGGGACCCAGTACTTC.

The chain carries TRBV28 and TRBJ2-7; D perhaps matches TRBD2 (5 bases). V was cut by 2 bases and J by 4 bases, with 9 bases left in between. Germline lookup yields CDR1 MDHEN and CDR2 SYDVKM. The CDR3 sequence is 13 residues long. Written as DNA, the CDR3 is TGTGCCAGCAGTTTAAGCGGCGAGTACGAGCAGTACTTC. It specifies CASSLSGEYEQYF.

The rearrangement joins TRBV20-1 to TRBJ2-3; D not certain. Germline V gene lookup returns CDR1 DFQATT and CDR2 SNEGSKA (reference sequence). The CDR3 consists of 14 residues. Deletions cut 2 bases from V and 4 bases from J, with 13 bases between. The CDR3 region has the DNA TGCAGTGCTAGAATCTCCCGGGTCGCAGATACGCAGTATTTT. Translated: CSARISRVADTQYF.

The rearrangement uses TRBV10-3 and TRBJ1-5; TRBD1 agrees at 8 bases. The CDR3 runs to 17 residues. Germline CDR1 and CDR2: ENHRY and SYGVKD. J lost 0 bases, V lost 3 bases, and 7 bases had no gene match. The CDR3 loop is CAISDGTGRYSNQPQHF. The CDR3, as DNA: TGTGCCATCAGTGATGGGACAGGCCGCTATAGCAATCAGCCCCAGCATTTT.